Presented here are 24 T cell receptor beta chains from one specimen sequenced in a study of CD8+CD57+ T cells in acquired aplastic anemia. According to the study, genomic DNA was the template for TCR beta VDJ and CDR3 profiling. MiXCR was run by TCRdb on the reads, yielding one entry per CDR3 protein. The repertoire holds roughly 190,000 distinct CDR3 sequences, with approximately 50% as singletons. By flow cytometry, patients selected for sequencing had shown an expansion of CD8+CD57+ cells. Sequences were obtained from sorted CD4+, CD8+, or CD8+CD57+ T cells (not recorded which) from PBMCs. These receptors all stem from a human donor with aplastic anemia.

The rearrangement joins TRBV24-1 to TRBJ1-2, with D uncertain. Germline V gene sequence: CDR1 KGHDR, CDR2 SFDVKD. The CDR3 has 13 amino acids. V shed 3 bases and J shed 3 bases, with 7 bases lying between them. CDR3 residues: CATSDSLDYGYTF. CDR3 DNA: TGTGCCACCAGTGATAGCCTCGACTATGGCTACACCTTC.

V is TRBV18 and J is TRBJ2-7, with 9 positions matching TRBD1. Looked up from germline, CDR1 is KGHSH and CDR2 is LQKENI. The V and J ends lost 3 bases and 4 bases, in that order; junction bases with no gene match: 10. This CDR3 is built from 16 residues. The DNA of the CDR3 is TGTGCCAGCTCACCGATTGAGGGACAGGGTCGGTACGAGCAGTACTTC. This translates into CASSPIEGQGRYEQYF.

Ten or more counts support this clonotype. J is TRBJ2-3 and V is TRBV24-1; 12 nucleotides match TRBD2. Trimming removed 7 bases from V and 5 bases from J; junction bases left unmatched: 6. The CDR3 covers 15 residues. CDR1 is KGHDR and CDR2 is SFDVKD in the germline V gene. The CDR3, as DNA: TGTGCCACCAGCCTGGGACTAGCGGGTGTAGATACGCAGTATTTT. Encoded protein: CATSLGLAGVDTQYF.

This clonotype showed up just once. J is TRBJ1-1 and V is TRBV10-3, with D perhaps matching TRBD1 (6 bases). V dropped 5 bases and J dropped 3 bases, with 13 bases sitting between them. From germline, CDR1 is ENHRY and CDR2 SYGVKD. The CDR3 loop spans 14 amino acids. In nucleotides, the CDR3 is TGTGCCATCAGTTTCGGGGGCGCGGACACTGAAGCTTTCTTT. Amino acid sequence: CAISFGGADTEAFF.

The chain uses TRBV24-1 and TRBJ2-3; 7 bases align to TRBD1. The junction had 6 bases not matched to a gene; V was cut back by 4 bases and J by 0 bases. CDR3 size: 16 residues. Looked up from germline, CDR1 is KGHDR and CDR2 is SFDVKD. CDR3 DNA sequence: TGTGCCACCAGTGAGACTGGGACAGCTAGCACAGATACGCAGTATTTT. This sequence encodes CATSETGTASTDTQYF.

The CDR3 region has the DNA TGCGCCAGCAGCCCGGGGCTAGCGGGAGATGCAGATACGCAGTATTTT. Residues: CASSPGLAGDADTQYF. The chain carries TRBV5-1 and TRBJ2-3; 10 bases fit TRBD2. V was pared by 4 bases and J by 4 bases, with 9 bases of the junction left unmatched. The germline CDR1 and CDR2 sequences are SGHRS and YFSETQ. The CDR3 runs to 16 residues. Filled out from reference TRBV5-1 and TRBJ2-3, the complete variable domain reads KAGVTQTPRYLIKTRGQQVTLSCSPISGHRSVSWYQQTPGQGLQFLFEYFSETQRNKGNFPGRFSGRQFSNSRSEMNVSTLELGDSALYLCASSPGLAGDADTQYFGPGTRLTVL.

The chain recombines TRBV19 with TRBJ2-7; 10 positions agree with TRBD1. The V gene end was trimmed by 4 bases and the J gene end by 2 bases; junction bases not matched to a gene: 5. This CDR3 is built from 15 residues. Germline V lookup: CDR1 LNHDA, CDR2 SQIVND (reference sequence). In DNA form, the CDR3 reads TGTGCCAGTAGTAGCGGACAGGGGGGGACCTACGAGCAGTACTTC. Protein: CASSSGQGGTYEQYF.

With regard to this clonotype: This sequence may be a read error, since a much larger clone differs from it by one base. V and J are TRBV2 and TRBJ2-1; TRBD2 is a possible D gene (5 bases). In germline, CDR1 is SNHLY, CDR2 FYNNEI. Trimming took 6 bases from V and 3 from J, leaving 9 bases between them. The CDR3 runs to 13 residues. CDR3 DNA sequence: TGTGCCAGCAGGGGCGGGTACTACAATGAGCAGTTCTTC. It encodes CASRGGYYNEQFF.

The sample holds many counts of this clonotype. V gene TRBV12-3 or TRBV12-4 combines with J gene TRBJ2-1; D is unclear. The CDR3 runs 14 residues. V lost 3 bases and J lost 4, with 10 bases in between. The CDR3 here is CASSFLGRYNEQFF. CDR3 in DNA: TGTGCCAGCAGTTTTTTGGGAAGGTACAATGAGCAGTTCTTC.

This clonotype was recorded many times. The rearrangement uses TRBV20-1 and TRBJ2-6, with D possibly matching TRBD2 (6 bases). Per the germline V gene, CDR1 is DFQATT and CDR2 is SNEGSKA (reference sequence). The CDR3 extends over 17 amino acids. V gave up 0 bases and J gave up 0 bases, with 12 bases separating them. In DNA form, the CDR3 reads TGCAGTGCTAGAGATAGACGGGGGAACTCTGGGGCCAACGTCCTGACTTTC. As protein: CSARDRRGNSGANVLTF.

This clonotype has only a few counts. The rearrangement joins TRBV5-5 to TRBJ1-5; 11 bases match TRBD1. J lost 6 bases, V lost 2 bases, and 7 bases had no gene match. The CDR3 is made up of 16 amino acids. CDR1 is SGHKS and CDR2 is YYEKEE in the germline V gene (reference sequence). CDR3 in DNA: TGTGCCAGCAGCTTAAGCCGGGACAGGGGGACTCAGCCCCAGCATTTT. Protein product: CASSLSRDRGTQPQHF.

This sequence joins TRBV20-1 and TRBJ1-2; no clear D gene. Germline CDR1 reads DFQATT; CDR2 reads SNEGSKA (reference sequence). The ends were cut back, 6 bases at V and 8 bases at J, with 19 bases in the middle. The length of the CDR3 is 13 residues. The chain's CDR3 is CSATLDTGGGYTF. CDR3 coding DNA: TGCAGTGCGACCTTAGATACGGGCGGAGGCTACACCTTC.

The chain employs TRBV5-1 and TRBJ2-5; no clear D. From germline, CDR1 is SGHRS and CDR2 YFSETQ. Trimming took off 0 bases at V and 2 bases at J, with 14 bases between the two ends. The CDR3 consists of 16 residues. The CDR3 sequence: CASSLEGQQVQETQYF. The CDR3, as DNA: TGCGCCAGCAGCTTGGAAGGGCAGCAAGTTCAAGAGACCCAGTACTTC. The full variable domain, its missing parts supplied by reference TRBV5-1 and TRBJ2-5, is KAGVTQTPRYLIKTRGQQVTLSCSPISGHRSVSWYQQTPGQGLQFLFEYFSETQRNKGNFPGRFSGRQFSNSRSEMNVSTLELGDSALYLCASSLEGQQVQETQYFGPGTRLLVL.

This clonotype is a singleton in its sample. V is TRBV19 and J is TRBJ2-1; 7 bases are shared with TRBD1. The length of the CDR3 is 14 residues. The germline CDR1 and CDR2 sequences are LNHDA and SQIVND (reference sequence). J was trimmed by 6 bases and V by 6 bases; bases with no gene match: 8. CDR3 in amino acids: CASSRQGRLNEQFF. The CDR3 DNA sequence: TGTGCCAGTAGCCGACAGGGAAGGCTCAATGAGCAGTTCTTC.

The V and J genes are TRBV2 and TRBJ1-6; 7 bases line up with TRBD1. Trimming took 8 bases from V and 5 from J; bases not matched to a gene: 9. The CDR3 is 15 residues long. The germline gives CDR1 SNHLY, CDR2 FYNNEI. As DNA, the CDR3 is TGTGCCAGCGAAGGACAGGCGAACAATAATTCACCCCTCCACTTT. Translation: CASEGQANNNSPLHF.

The chain combines TRBV4-1 with TRBJ1-1; D remains ambiguous. The germline V and J ends were trimmed by 2 bases and 2 bases, with 3 bases remaining between them. The CDR3 covers 12 residues. Germline lookup yields CDR1 MGHRA and CDR2 YSYEKL. The CDR3 is CASSQRNTEAFF. The CDR3, as DNA: TGCGCCAGCAGCCAAAGAAACACTGAAGCTTTCTTT.

This clonotype was found a few times. This sequence joins TRBV18 and TRBJ1-2, with no clear D. Germline CDR1 and CDR2: KGHSH and LQKENI. The CDR3 has 17 residues. V shed 0 bases and J shed 1 base, with 15 bases lying between them. The CDR3 reads CASSPPVAGPLNYGYTF. The CDR3 DNA reads as TGTGCCAGCTCACCACCCGTGGCGGGCCCACTTAACTATGGCTACACCTTC.

This clonotype has only a few counts. The CDR3 here is CATSRGTAPWVRTEAFF. In DNA form, the CDR3 reads TGTGCCACCAGCAGAGGTACGGCGCCTTGGGTACGCACTGAAGCTTTCTTT. This chain links TRBV15 with TRBJ1-1; D uncertain. Germline V gene lookup returns CDR1 LNHNV and CDR2 YYDKDF (reference sequence). The CDR3 extends over 17 amino acids. The V end was cut by 1 base, the J end by 4 bases, with 19 bases between.

J is TRBJ2-1 and V is TRBV15, with TRBD2 matching 10 bases. Trimming took 4 bases from V and 5 from J; bases not matched to a gene: 5. The CDR3 length is 15 residues. Germline CDR1 LNHNV, CDR2 YYDKDF (reference sequence). The CDR3 spells CATSTRTSGDNEQFF. The CDR3 nucleotides read TGTGCCACCAGCACGCGGACTAGCGGAGACAATGAGCAGTTCTTC.

V gene TRBV29-1 combines with J gene TRBJ2-7, with 7 bases aligning to TRBD2. Germline V CDR1 and CDR2: SQVTM, ANQGSEA. Trimming at V came to 6 bases and at J to 4 bases, leaving 6 bases not matched to a gene. CDR3 length: 12 amino acids. The CDR3 spells CSVGEGSYEQYF. CDR3 nucleotide sequence: TGCAGCGTCGGGGAGGGGTCATACGAGCAGTACTTC.

This clonotype was observed at least ten times. The rearrangement joins TRBV20-1 to TRBJ2-7; 10 bases align to TRBD2. The germline V gene encodes CDR1 DFQATT and CDR2 SNEGSKA (reference sequence). The CDR3 is made up of 15 amino acids. Germline trimming cut 6 bases from V and 5 bases from J; bases unmatched to any gene: 13. The CDR3 DNA sequence: TGCAGTGCCCCAGGCCGAGCGGGAGGGCCCCACGAGCAGTACTTC. Translated: CSAPGRAGGPHEQYF.

This clonotype has at least ten counts. V usage is TRBV20-1 and J usage is TRBJ2-5, with 8 bases matching TRBD2. After removal of 2 bases from V and 2 bases from J, the junction contained 1 base not matched to a gene. Germline CDR1 DFQATT, CDR2 SNEGSKA (reference sequence). The CDR3 has 13 residues. CDR3: CSARLAGQETQYF. CDR3 bases: TGCAGTGCTAGATTAGCGGGGCAAGAGACCCAGTACTTC.

The gene calls are TRBV29-1 and TRBJ2-7, with 7 bases that match TRBD2. Losses at the gene ends were 4 bases for V and 3 bases for J; bases not matched to a gene: 6. The V gene's germline CDR1 is SQVTM and CDR2 ANQGSEA. The CDR3 consists of 13 residues. The CDR3 here is CSVALTSVYEQYF. In DNA form, the CDR3 reads TGCAGCGTTGCTTTAACTAGCGTCTACGAGCAGTACTTC.

The chain combines TRBV30 with TRBJ1-3; D call uncertain. V shed 0 bases and J shed 1 base, with 10 bases lying between them. Germline CDR1 GTSNPN, CDR2 SVGIG (reference sequence). The CDR3 totals 15 residues. CDR3 nucleotides: TGTGCCTGGAGTGTACCTTACAGTTCTGGAAACACCATATATTTT. Its protein product is CAWSVPYSSGNTIYF.